This T cell receptor (beta chain) came from a study of beta chain features in type 1 diabetes. Study findings and constraints: Type 1 diabetes patients had TCRB CDR3s that were shorter (moderately but significantly so) in all four CD4+ subsets.

Expressed TCRB transcripts were sequenced because the entire RNA isolate underwent reverse transcription. Profiling relied on immunoSEQ multiplex PCR, and the TCRdb table lists in-frame clones only, not all of them. In the table there are about 280,000 clones, approximately 16% of which are singletons. This clone was seen only a few times. Antigen: not known. V lost 4 bases and J lost 3; bases outside the gene matches: 3. This CDR3 is built from 13 residues. Germline assignment: CDR1 SGHDN and CDR2 FVKESK. The source material was naive CD4+ T cells from blood. This chain uses TRBV14 with TRBJ2-7, with 7 bases fitting TRBD2. The clonotype comes from a man younger than 30 with type 1 diabetes. The chain's CDR3 is CASSRDYLYEQYF. The CDR3 region has the DNA TGTGCCAGCAGCCGGGACTACCTCTACGAGCAGTACTTC.